These 6 T cell receptor beta chains were all obtained from the same sample, sequenced in a study of cytomegalovirus exposure and HLA in healthy donors. Researchers ran the PCR with 60 Vbeta and 13 Jbeta primers. The protocol was immunoSEQ multiplex PCR, while the TCRdb copy is restricted to in-frame clones and leaves out a portion. The sample yields 140,000 to 150,000 clones, more than 7.5% seen once. Sample: PBMCs. These receptors were taken from a man over 45 in good health and CMV-seronegative.

The chain combines TRBV2 with TRBJ2-7; no reliable D call. V lost 7 bases, J lost 3 bases, and 7 bases lay in between. The CDR3 has 11 amino acids. CDR1 and CDR2 (germline): SNHLY, FYNNEI. CDR3 bases: TGTGCCAGCACCACAATCTACGAGCAGTACTTC. This gives the protein CASTTIYEQYF.

This chain joins TRBV4-2 and TRBJ2-7, with TRBD2 identical over 7 bases. Trimming removed 4 bases from V and 6 bases from J; junction bases left unmatched: 12. Germline V CDR1 and CDR2: LGHNA, YNFKEQ. This CDR3 region has 15 residues. The CDR3 DNA follows: TGTGCCAGCAGCCCTCCGCCGGGAGGCATTCGCGAGCAGTACTTC. This encodes CASSPPPGGIREQYF.

The chain joins TRBV6-1 to TRBJ2-3, with 12 bases matching TRBD2. This CDR3 contains 15 residues. The V segment lost 6 bases and the J segment 0 bases; nucleotides outside the gene matches: 1. Germline-derived CDR1 and CDR2 are MNHNS and SASEGT. The CDR3 nucleotides are TGTGCCAGCAGGGGACTAGCGGGCAGCACAGATACGCAGTATTTT. Translated: CASRGLAGSTDTQYF.

This chain connects TRBV19 to TRBJ2-7; 8 bases match TRBD1. Per germline, CDR1 LNHDA and CDR2 SQIVND (reference sequence). This CDR3 is built from 15 residues. J gave up 3 bases and V 6 bases, and 10 bases lay outside the gene matches. CDR3 DNA sequence: TGTGCCAGTAGCCTAACACCCGGGACAGGCTACGAGCAGTACTTC. Its translation is CASSLTPGTGYEQYF.

The J gene is TRBJ1-3, the V gene TRBV18; weak D call: TRBD1 (5 bases). This CDR3 contains 13 residues. The germline V gene has CDR1 KGHSH and CDR2 LQKENI. V shed 6 bases and J shed 3 bases, with 9 bases lying between them. In DNA, the CDR3 is TGTGCCAGCTCGCCCCAGGGTGGAAACACCATATATTTT. It encodes CASSPQGGNTIYF.

This chain joins TRBV6-1 and TRBJ1-5; maybe TRBD1 (5 bases). This CDR3 is 14 amino acids long. Germline V gives CDR1 MNHNS, CDR2 SASEGT. V was shortened by 4 bases and J by 5 bases, with 12 bases between the two germline ends. Here the CDR3 reads CASSAPREYQPQHF. DNA for the CDR3: TGTGCCAGCAGTGCCCCCAGGGAATATCAGCCCCAGCATTTT.